This TCR beta chain comes out of a study of cytotoxic CD8 clonotypes in ibrutinib-treated CLL. Study summary: Partial responses numbered about 24 and complete responses 2; after a median around 68 months, around 14 stayed remitted and roughly twelve progressed. Whole-study results and caveats: Baseline values of clonality outstripped age-matched healthy donors and followed circulating CD8+ T-cell counts. An increase in clonality occurred at ibrutinib response, followed by a return toward baseline at progression.

For this clone: Its antigen is still unknown.

This CDR3 is 10 amino acids long. V gave up 0 bases and J gave up 7 bases, with 3 bases separating them. Germline values: CDR1 SQVTM, CDR2 ANQGSEA. Target depth was 1 in 200,000 to 1 in 1 million T cells, about 10x per clonotype. Repertoires were generated with immunoSEQ multiplex PCR, while TCRdb's copy carries only in-frame clones and drops some. The sample gives some 310,000 clones, about 77% of which show up once; roughly 6.3% is in the top ten. This material consisted of PBMCs, taken before ibrutinib treatment. This chain connects TRBV29-1 to TRBJ1-2, with no clear D. The TCR was taken from a human donor with chronic lymphocytic leukemia. DNA of the CDR3: TGCAGCGTTGAAGAGCGTGGCTACACCTTC. Protein product: CSVEERGYTF.